These 6 T cell receptor beta chains share one sample of origin, sequenced in a study of CXCR3-negative and CXCR3-positive naive CD8 T cells. In preparing the TRB cDNA libraries, 5' RACE with UMI labels was used. Each CDR3 protein gets one entry in TCRdb, which reprocessed the 5' RACE reads and gives no DNA. Here the sample table reports approximately 90,000 distinct CDR3 sequences. Overall study results and limits: CXCR3-positive naive cells carried more hydrophobic TRB CDR3s than CXCR3-negative naive cells did.

The antigens for these receptors are not known. The sequenced sample consisted of naive CXCR3+ CD8+ T cells from blood. The subset here: CD45RO-CCR7+CD27+CD95- naive CD8+ T cells expressing CXCR3 (TNR3+). These receptors all stem from a human donor in good health. Some clones in this sample may be carry-over from other donors' samples.

The chain uses TRBV11-2 and TRBJ2-5. The CDR3 sequence is 14 residues long. Germline CDR1 is SGHAT and CDR2 is FQNNGV. The CDR3 region is CASSLDVGQETQYF.

This chain connects TRBV6-2 or TRBV6-3 to TRBJ2-4; as DNA is missing, the TRBD1 call by TCRdb cannot be tested. Germline lookup yields CDR1 MNHEY and CDR2 SVGEGT. The CDR3 has 14 amino acids. This chain's CDR3 is CASSPGGELNIQYF.

The chain uses TRBV30 and TRBJ1-5; TCRdb's D call of TRBD1 is untestable without DNA. Germline V gene data show CDR1 as GTSNPN and CDR2 as SVGIG (reference sequence). This CDR3 has 14 amino acids. This CDR3 is CAWSRGNSNQPQHF.

The rearrangement joins TRBV4-1 to TRBJ2-4; with no DNA, the TCRdb D assignment of TRBD1 cannot be verified. Germline V gives CDR1 MGHRA, CDR2 YSYEKL. The length of the CDR3 is 17 residues. CDR3: CASSQVTGGGAKNIQYF.

The V call is TRBV4-1, the J call TRBJ2-7; TCRdb calls TRBD2, which cannot be checked without DNA. The CDR3 consists of 16 residues. The germline gives CDR1 MGHRA, CDR2 YSYEKL. CDR3: CASSQDLEGGLNEQYF.

The gene calls are TRBV6-5 and TRBJ1-6; TCRdb returns TRBD1, unconfirmable since there is no DNA. CDR3 length: 15 residues. CDR1 is MNHEY and CDR2 is SVGAGI in the germline V gene. CDR3 in amino acids: CASSGQTGANSPLHF.